This paragraph covers one TCR beta chain sequence. This clonotype was picked up many times. Its antigen target is currently unknown. It has no much larger one-base neighbor in the sample; base qualities were not kept. What this sample's treatment or condition label stands for: in vitro stimulation with specific CMV peptide epitopes to enrich CMV-specific T cells. These data are taken from a study of T cell repertoires in cytomegalovirus infection (dated by TCRdb to between 2018 and 2021). Turning to the overall study: The peptide stimulations were aimed at well-studied HLA-B-restricted epitopes as well as recently identified HLA-C-restricted CMV epitopes, whose presentation resists viral immunomodulation. Donor HLA type was relevant to the analysis, because carriage of CMV infection together with the matching HLA type was indicated by public TCR beta signatures. Paper-wide results and their limitations: In both this cohort and an independent approximately 400-donor cohort, the cumulative frequency of public TCR beta family members distinguished carriers of CMV infection plus the relevant HLA type. In the ex vivo response, HLA-C-restricted CMV-specific TCR beta clonotypes were dominant, and in two of eight donors the single most frequent clonotype came from this HLA-C-restricted group.

The run used an Illumina HiSeq 1500. TCRdb reprocessed the public reads (quality trimming at Q25 with fastp, clone calling with MiXCR) and kept in-frame beta chains. All rows with the same CDR3 protein become a single entry with the most common DNA and genes. Counted in this sample were approximately 590,000 distinct CDR3 sequences; around two fifths of them appeared once. The ten largest clones take up 48% of the sample. The cysteine opens and the phenylalanine closes a CDR3 of 14 amino acids. Only the CDR3 portion is preserved as DNA: 42 bases, with reading frame beginning at the first base. V is clipped by 6 bases and J by 8 bases, and the sequence between their germline boundaries is 19 bases long. Via the germline V gene, CDR1 is SGHTA and CDR2 FQGNSA.

This receptor was obtained from a human donor in good health (CMV status not recorded). Some clones in this sample may be carry-over from other donors' samples. Material: cultured PBMCs, obtained from culture after CMV antigen stimulation. The sequence links TRBV7-2 to TRBJ1-2, and TRBD1 may be the D gene, going by 5 matching bases. The DNA sequence reads TGTGCCAGCAGAGCCCGACAGAGCTATGTGGGCTACACCTTC. Its protein reads: CASRARQSYVGYTF.